This TCR beta chain was retrieved from a study of PD-L1 blockade in urothelial cancer. Study details: Blood was subjected to analysis at 3 weeks (second dose) and 6 weeks following treatment start. There were a median of about 150,000 T cells in blood samples.

With regard to this clone: Its matching antigen is unknown.

Study-level results: Durable benefit was linked to greater 3-week expansion of tumor-associated blood clones.

Germline V gives CDR1 GTSNPN, CDR2 SVGIG (reference sequence). The CDR3 has 14 amino acids. V lost 3 bases and J lost 3, with 11 bases in between. Synthetic TCR analog templates were added to each PCR reaction. TCRdb's table, derived via immunoSEQ multiplex PCR, lists solely in-frame clones and lacks some. The sample yields more than 40,000 clones, around 88% seen once. V usage is TRBV30 and J usage is TRBJ1-4; possibly TRBD1 for D (6 bases). The receptor was isolated from a man aged 55 to 69 with urothelial cancer. The sample here was PBMCs, taken around atezolizumab (anti-PD-L1) treatment. In DNA, the CDR3 is TGTGCCTGGAGCTCGGACAGCTCTAATGAAAAACTGTTTTTT. Translated, it gives CAWSSDSSNEKLFF.